Below are 32 T cell receptor beta chains sequenced from a single sample in a study of control samples from healthy donors and cancer patients. TCRdb's copy holds only in-frame clones and misses some; the assay was immunoSEQ multiplex PCR. The repertoire holds 120,000 to 150,000 clones, with about 88% as singletons. The specimen was blood. The receptors come from a woman aged 25 to 39 in good health.

CDR3 amino acids: CASSLVASGYNEQFF. Here the CDR3 DNA reads TGCGCCAGCAGCTTGGTGGCTAGCGGTTACAATGAGCAGTTCTTC. The V and J genes are TRBV5-1 and TRBJ2-1; 7 nucleotides align to TRBD2. Germline V gene sequence: CDR1 SGHRS, CDR2 YFSETQ. CDR3 length equals 15 residues. V was clipped by 0 bases and J by 4 bases; unmatched bases: 4.

The rearrangement joins TRBV30 to TRBJ1-6; 9 nucleotides match TRBD1. The germline V gene has CDR1 GTSNPN and CDR2 SVGIG (reference sequence). Trimming cost V 4 bases and J 7 bases; bases outside gene matches: 8. CDR3 length equals 15 residues. Here the CDR3 reads CAWTGQGTPNSPLHF. The CDR3, as DNA: TGTGCCTGGACCGGACAGGGGACCCCAAATTCACCCCTCCACTTT.

The J gene is TRBJ1-1, the V gene TRBV7-8; 8 nucleotides agree with TRBD1. Germline assignment: CDR1 SGHVS and CDR2 FQNEAQ. The junction had 10 bases not matched to a gene; V was cut back by 4 bases and J by 0 bases. CDR3 length: 17 residues. CDR3 sequence (DNA): TGTGCCAGCAGCTCCTATGACAGGGGTAGAATGAACACTGAAGCTTTCTTT. It specifies CASSSYDRGRMNTEAFF.

CDR3 residues: CAIGERQVDQPQHF. The CDR3 coding sequence is TGTGCCATCGGGGAAAGACAGGTTGATCAGCCCCAGCATTTT. This chain joins TRBV10-3 and TRBJ1-5; D is perhaps TRBD1 (6 bases). This CDR3 spans 14 amino acids. V gave up 8 bases and J gave up 5 bases, with 16 bases separating them. Germline CDR1 reads ENHRY; CDR2 reads SYGVKD.

The chain uses TRBV19 and TRBJ2-4; TRBD2 is a possible D gene (6 bases). CDR1 LNHDA and CDR2 SQIVND come from the germline V gene (reference sequence). Trimming took off 0 bases at V and 5 bases at J, with 11 bases between the two ends. The CDR3 extends over 15 amino acids. The chain's CDR3 is CASSIDRRVQNIQYF. As DNA, the CDR3 is TGTGCCAGTAGTATAGATCGGAGGGTCCAAAACATTCAGTACTTC.

The chain is built from TRBV5-1 and TRBJ2-2, with D possibly being TRBD2 (5 bases). V shed 4 bases and J shed 1 base, with 5 bases lying between them. Germline V gives CDR1 SGHRS, CDR2 YFSETQ. CDR3 length: 13 residues. CDR3 in amino acids: CASSGRNTGELFF. Here the CDR3 DNA reads TGCGCCAGCAGCGGGAGGAACACCGGGGAGCTGTTTTTT.

The J gene is TRBJ2-3, the V gene TRBV30; 11 bases map to TRBD2. J was trimmed by 5 bases and V by 0 bases; bases with no gene match: 1. This CDR3 is built from 14 residues. The germline gives CDR1 GTSNPN, CDR2 SVGIG (reference sequence). In nucleotides, the CDR3 is TGTGCCTGGAGTGTTGGACTAGCGGGAGATACGCAGTATTTT. Protein: CAWSVGLAGDTQYF.

This clone rates as medium-sized. This chain uses TRBV30 with TRBJ1-3; D is perhaps TRBD1 (5 bases). CDR1 and CDR2 from the germline V gene are GTSNPN and SVGIG (reference sequence). This CDR3 is built from 13 residues. The germline V and J ends were trimmed by 5 bases and 4 bases, with 12 bases remaining between them. The CDR3 region is CAWAVGHGNTIYF. CDR3 DNA sequence: TGTGCCTGGGCGGTGGGGCACGGAAACACCATATATTTT. The variable domain in full, completed from reference TRBV30 and TRBJ1-3, reads SQTIHQWPATLVQPVGSPLSLECTVEGTSNPNLYWYRQAAGRGLQLLFYSVGIGQISSEVPQNLSASRPQDRQFILSSKKLLLSDSGFYLCAWAVGHGNTIYFGEGSWLTVV.

The chain links TRBV6-4 to TRBJ2-3; 10 bases are a match to TRBD1. The CDR3 sequence is 15 residues long. Germline trimming cut 4 bases from V and 4 bases from J; bases unmatched to any gene: 5. Looked up from germline, CDR1 is MRHNA and CDR2 is SNTAGT. The CDR3 loop is CASSGQGAIADTQYF. CDR3 bases: TGTGCCAGCAGTGGACAGGGGGCGATAGCAGATACGCAGTATTTT.

V gene TRBV6-2 or TRBV6-3 combines with J gene TRBJ1-1, with D perhaps matching TRBD1 (6 bases). V lost 5 bases and J lost 1, with 14 bases in between. The CDR3 is 15 residues long. Germline CDR1 MNHEY, CDR2 SVGEGT. The CDR3 reads CASSKPQGRNTEAFF. As DNA, the CDR3 is TGTGCCAGCAGTAAGCCGCAGGGGAGGAACACTGAAGCTTTCTTT.

The chain carries TRBV6-5 and TRBJ2-7; unclear D gene. Trimming pared 4 bases from V and 3 bases from J, leaving 19 bases between. Germline CDR1 MNHEY, CDR2 SVGAGI. The CDR3 length is 16 residues. As DNA, the CDR3 is TGTGCCAGCAGTTCGGCCGTTCTAGGAGAAGGCTACGAGCAGTACTTC. Protein product: CASSSAVLGEGYEQYF.

This chain links TRBV19 with TRBJ2-2; the match to TRBD1 covers 10 bases. With V trimmed by 5 bases and J by 3 bases, 6 bases remained unmatched. The CDR3 runs 16 residues. Germline V gene data show CDR1 as LNHDA and CDR2 as SQIVND (reference sequence). CDR3 in amino acids: CASSPWTGGYTGELFF. The CDR3 coding sequence is TGTGCCAGTAGTCCCTGGACAGGGGGTTACACCGGGGAGCTGTTTTTT.

The count of this clone is one. The chain recombines TRBV6-5 with TRBJ1-1; the D gene is possibly TRBD1 (6 bases). Germline V gene lookup returns CDR1 MNHEY and CDR2 SVGAGI. Trimming left V 2 bases short and J 1 base short, with 14 bases between. The CDR3 covers 16 residues. The CDR3 protein is CASSYGGARSNTEAFF. In nucleotides, the CDR3 is TGTGCCAGCAGTTACGGGGGGGCGCGGTCGAACACTGAAGCTTTCTTT.

V usage is TRBV20-1 and J usage is TRBJ1-5, with D possibly matching TRBD1 (6 bases). CDR1 DFQATT and CDR2 SNEGSKA come from the germline V gene (reference sequence). The V end lost 3 bases, the J end lost 2 bases, and 8 bases lay between the germline ends. There are 13 residues in the CDR3. Here the CDR3 DNA reads TGCAGTGCTAGTTCAGGGGGCAATCAGCCCCAGCATTTT. Residues: CSASSGGNQPQHF.

This sequence joins TRBV19 and TRBJ1-2, with 7 bases fitting TRBD1. Germline V gives CDR1 LNHDA, CDR2 SQIVND (reference sequence). V lost 3 bases to trimming and J lost 2 bases; unmatched junction nucleotides: 12. This CDR3 comprises 17 residues. The CDR3, as DNA: TGTGCCAGTAGTATTGCCCCGACAGGGCTAACGAACTATGGCTACACCTTC. This codes for CASSIAPTGLTNYGYTF.

The genes are TRBV25-1 and TRBJ1-1, with a possible D match to TRBD1 (6 bases). The CDR3 length is 12 residues. CDR1 is MGHDK and CDR2 is SYGVNS in the germline V gene. V was trimmed by 5 bases and J by 11 bases, leaving 15 bases between them. The CDR3 spells CASSFGGLVAFF. The CDR3 coding sequence is TGTGCCAGCAGTTTTGGGGGGCTTGTGGCTTTCTTT.

The V call is TRBV24-1, the J call TRBJ2-1; no firm D call. In germline, CDR1 is KGHDR, CDR2 SFDVKD. This CDR3 has 13 residues. V lost 4 bases to trimming and J lost 10 bases, with 13 bases between them. As DNA, the CDR3 is TGTGCCACCAGTGACCCCGCCGGGTGGGAGCAGTTCTTC. This sequence encodes CATSDPAGWEQFF.

The chain employs TRBV6-2 or TRBV6-3 and TRBJ1-1; D is unresolved. V lost 3 bases, J lost 5 bases, and 16 bases lay in between. In germline, CDR1 is MNHEY, CDR2 SVGEGT. This CDR3 comprises 15 residues. CDR3 DNA sequence: TGTGCCAGCAGTTATTCCCGGGAGGTTAGAACTGAAGCTTTCTTT. This sequence encodes CASSYSREVRTEAFF.

This clone has only a few counts. The chain joins TRBV7-2 to TRBJ2-1, with D unresolved. Germline lookup yields CDR1 SGHTA and CDR2 FQGNSA. V lost 2 bases and J lost 3, with 17 bases in between. This CDR3 is 17 amino acids long. Written as DNA, the CDR3 is TGTGCCAGCAGCTTAAGGGCTGGGGTGGGTTTCTACAATGAGCAGTTCTTC. Residues: CASSLRAGVGFYNEQFF.

In its sample, this clone was seen once. This chain joins TRBV30 and TRBJ2-7, with D possibly TRBD1 on 6 matching bases. Germline CDR1 is GTSNPN and CDR2 is SVGIG (reference sequence). V lost 1 base and J 1 base, leaving 11 bases between the germline ends. The CDR3 sequence is 14 residues long. CDR3 bases: TGTGCCTGGAGTGAGCGAGGGGGATCCTACGAGCAGTACTTC. It codes for CAWSERGGSYEQYF.

The chain links TRBV10-3 to TRBJ1-2; 7 bases match TRBD1. The CDR3 spans 15 residues. Germline CDR1 and CDR2: ENHRY and SYGVKD. V lost 0 bases and J lost 6; bases outside the gene matches: 7. This chain's CDR3 is CAISESGQMFDGYTF. The CDR3 nucleotides read TGTGCCATCAGTGAGTCGGGACAGATGTTTGATGGCTACACCTTC.

The CDR3 region has the DNA TGCGCCAGCAGCCAAGATGAATCTAGGCTAGCGGGAGTATCAGATACGCAGTATTTT. It specifies CASSQDESRLAGVSDTQYF. V gene TRBV4-1 combines with J gene TRBJ2-3, with 10 bases aligning to TRBD2. V was clipped by 0 bases and J by 4 bases; unmatched bases: 13. In germline, CDR1 is MGHRA, CDR2 YSYEKL. CDR3 length: 19 amino acids.

This chain connects TRBV30 to TRBJ2-5; 7 positions agree with TRBD2. CDR3 length equals 13 residues. Germline V CDR1 and CDR2: GTSNPN, SVGIG (reference sequence). The ends lost 1 base at V and 5 bases at J; junction bases unmatched: 4. The CDR3 sequence is CAWSAGGAETQYF. For the CDR3, the DNA is TGTGCCTGGAGTGCGGGGGGTGCGGAGACCCAGTACTTC.

This rearrangement joins TRBV7-2 to TRBJ1-5; D gene uncertain. V was shortened by 3 bases and J by 8 bases, with 11 bases between the two germline ends. Per the germline V gene, CDR1 is SGHTA and CDR2 is FQGNSA. The CDR3 has 13 amino acids. The CDR3 coding sequence is TGTGCCAGCAGCTTGAGGGCCGGGGAGCCCCAGCATTTT. It is translated as CASSLRAGEPQHF.

J is TRBJ2-1 and V is TRBV25-1; D possibly corresponds to TRBD2 (6 bases). The germline V and J ends were trimmed by 3 bases and 8 bases, with 17 bases remaining between them. There are 15 residues in the CDR3. Germline V gives CDR1 MGHDK, CDR2 SYGVNS. The chain's CDR3 is CASSDPGKGGDEQFF. The CDR3 nucleotides read TGTGCCAGCAGTGACCCTGGGAAGGGCGGGGATGAGCAGTTCTTC. Variable domain in full (rest from reference TRBV25-1 and TRBJ2-1): EADIYQTPRYLVIGTGKKITLECSQTMGHDKMYWYQQDPGMELHLIHYSYGVNSTEKGDLSSESTVSRIRTEHFPLTLESARPSHTSQYLCASSDPGKGGDEQFFGPGTRLTVL.

The table lists this clone with many counts. The chain carries TRBV7-2 and TRBJ2-5, with 7 bases that match TRBD2. With V trimmed by 4 bases and J by 1 base, 3 bases remained unmatched. Germline V gene data show CDR1 as SGHTA and CDR2 as FQGNSA. This CDR3 is 14 amino acids long. The CDR3 is CASSSTSAQETQYF. In nucleotides, the CDR3 is TGTGCCAGCAGCTCTACTAGCGCCCAAGAGACCCAGTACTTC.

A single count supports this clone. The chain has TRBV5-8 and TRBJ2-1, with no clear D. CDR3 length: 17 residues. Germline V gives CDR1 SGHTS, CDR2 YDEGEE. Trimming removed 0 bases from V and 9 bases from J, with 22 bases in between. The CDR3 DNA is TGTGCCAGCAGCTTGGCCGACTTAGGGTGGACGGATGCTGAGCAGTTCTTC. Amino acids: CASSLADLGWTDAEQFF.

This chain links TRBV21-1 with TRBJ2-5; TRBD2 was called by the table and not checked on the DNA. TRBV21-1 is a documented pseudogene. The CDR3 runs 20 residues. DNA of the CDR3: TGTGCCAGCAGCACATGCTGCCGGCGGGACTTCGGGATTAATCAAGAGACCCAGTACTTC. Protein sequence: CASSTCCRRDFGINQETQYF.

The chain couples TRBV7-2 to TRBJ2-1; D may correspond to TRBD1 or TRBD2 (5 bases each). Trimming left V 2 bases short and J 0 bases short, with 11 bases between. Germline V lookup: CDR1 SGHTA, CDR2 FQGNSA. CDR3 length equals 16 residues. The CDR3 DNA follows: TGTGCCAGCAGCTTATGGGGGATTAGCTCCTACAATGAGCAGTTCTTC. It translates to CASSLWGISSYNEQFF.

The chain carries TRBV11-2 and TRBJ2-7; D gene ambiguous. This CDR3 has 12 amino acids. CDR1 SGHAT and CDR2 FQNNGV come from the germline V gene. Trimming cost V 1 base and J 2 bases, with 3 bases left between them. The CDR3 sequence: CASSLGAYEQYF. The CDR3, as DNA: TGTGCCAGCAGCTTAGGCGCCTACGAGCAGTACTTC.

The rearrangement uses TRBV29-1 and TRBJ1-3, with D hard to call. Trimming stripped 0 bases from V and 0 bases from J, with 9 bases between. CDR1 and CDR2 from the germline V gene are SQVTM and ANQGSEA. This CDR3 is 15 amino acids long. Here the CDR3 reads CSVEDPSVSGNTIYF. The CDR3 DNA sequence: TGCAGCGTTGAAGATCCTTCAGTCTCTGGAAACACCATATATTTT.

The chain couples TRBV18 to TRBJ1-2, with 7 nucleotides matching TRBD1. Germline V gene data show CDR1 as KGHSH and CDR2 as LQKENI. Trimming took 0 bases from V and 10 from J; bases not matched to a gene: 11. This CDR3 spans 15 amino acids. DNA for the CDR3: TGTGCCAGCTCACCACCGGTTGTCAGGGACAGTACCTACACCTTC. Translating it yields CASSPPVVRDSTYTF.